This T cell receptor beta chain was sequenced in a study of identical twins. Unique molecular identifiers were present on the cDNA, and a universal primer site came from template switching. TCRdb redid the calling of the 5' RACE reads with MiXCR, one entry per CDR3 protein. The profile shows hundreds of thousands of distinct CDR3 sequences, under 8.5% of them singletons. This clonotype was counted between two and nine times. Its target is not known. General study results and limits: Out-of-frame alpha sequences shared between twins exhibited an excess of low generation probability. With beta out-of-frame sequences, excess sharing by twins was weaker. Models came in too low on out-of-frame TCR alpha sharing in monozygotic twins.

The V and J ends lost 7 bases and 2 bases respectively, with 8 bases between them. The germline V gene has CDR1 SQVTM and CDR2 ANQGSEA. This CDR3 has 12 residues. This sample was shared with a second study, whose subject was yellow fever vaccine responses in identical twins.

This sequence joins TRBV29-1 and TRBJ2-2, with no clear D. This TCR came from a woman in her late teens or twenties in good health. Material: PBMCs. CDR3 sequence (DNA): TGCAGCGGAGGTACTAACACCGGGGAGCTGTTTTTT. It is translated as CSGGTNTGELFF.